One and the same sample provided the 24 T cell receptor beta chains below, sequenced in a study of post-analysis software for immune sequencing data. Their antigens are not known. Included in the TCR beta cDNA libraries were unique molecular identifiers. TCRdb ran MiXCR on the PCR reads and lists one entry per CDR3 protein. The sample holds around 700,000 distinct CDR3 sequences; around 64% are singletons and the top ten take 10% to 12%. Study-level points and caveats: Four or five TRBV segments were more frequent in patients than controls; TRBV5-6, TRBV5-1 and TRBV20-1 belonged to this group.

Source material: blood. The receptors stem from a girl aged 2 to 10 with multiple sclerosis.

The gene calls are TRBV10-3 and TRBJ2-7, with a weak D call TRBD1 (6 bases). Germline values: CDR1 ENHRY, CDR2 SYGVKD. The CDR3 is made up of 14 amino acids. Trimming removed 2 bases at V and 4 bases at J, with 12 bases between. The chain's CDR3 is CAISEGDTLYEQYF. The CDR3 nucleotides read TGTGCCATCAGTGAGGGGGACACACTGTACGAGCAGTACTTC.

This chain links TRBV21-1 with TRBJ2-3. TRBV21-1 is marked as a pseudogene. This CDR3 has 17 residues. The CDR3 spells CASSKARQGSVNDTQYF. In DNA form, the CDR3 reads TGTGCCAGCAGCAAAGCTCGACAAGGATCTGTAAACGATACGCAGTATTTT.

V is TRBV29-1 and J is TRBJ2-1; D call uncertain. CDR3 length equals 12 residues. Germline V gives CDR1 SQVTM, CDR2 ANQGSEA. The V and J ends lost 1 base and 8 bases respectively, with 9 bases between them. CDR3: CSVEGAADEQFF. CDR3 in DNA: TGCAGCGTTGAAGGTGCGGCGGATGAGCAGTTCTTC.

CDR3 sequence reads: CASSLPIADTQYF. As DNA, the CDR3 is TGCGCCAGCAGCTTGCCTATCGCAGATACGCAGTATTTT. The V and J genes are TRBV5-1 and TRBJ2-3; no clear D gene. The germline V and J ends were trimmed by 1 base and 4 bases, with 7 bases remaining between them. CDR3 size: 13 residues. Looked up from germline, CDR1 is SGHRS and CDR2 is YFSETQ.

The J gene is TRBJ2-5, the V gene TRBV25-1; a weak D match, TRBD2 (5 bases). Near its end, the DNA agrees better with TRBJ2-7, so the J call may be wrong. The CDR3 spans 14 residues. The V gene's germline CDR1 is MGHDK and CDR2 SYGVNS. Here the CDR3 DNA reads TGTGCCAGCAGTGAAGCAAACCGGGACTACGAGCAGTACTTC. Translation gives CASSEANRDYEQYF.

V gene TRBV6-2 or TRBV6-3 combines with J gene TRBJ1-5; 8 bases are a match to TRBD1. Trimming cost V 5 bases and J 3 bases; bases outside gene matches: 12. CDR1 MNHEY and CDR2 SVGEGT come from the germline V gene. The CDR3 has 17 amino acids. The CDR3 sequence is CASSPGPRTGYNQPQHF. The CDR3 DNA reads TGTGCCAGCAGTCCGGGGCCTCGGACAGGGTACAATCAGCCCCAGCATTTT.

This clonotype turned up a few times. The rearrangement links TRBV29-1 to TRBJ1-2; D call uncertain. The CDR3 consists of 12 residues. Trimming took off 7 bases at V and 4 bases at J, with 13 bases between the two ends. Per germline, CDR1 SQVTM and CDR2 ANQGSEA. The CDR3 sequence: CSGSREAYGYTF. CDR3 bases: TGCAGCGGGTCCCGTGAGGCCTATGGCTACACCTTC.

This clonotype occurred a few times. The CDR3: CSSVMGDQETQYF. The CDR3 nucleotides are TGCAGCTCCGTGATGGGGGACCAAGAGACCCAGTACTTC. The rearrangement uses TRBV29-1 and TRBJ2-5, with D perhaps being TRBD1 or TRBD2 (5 bases each). The germline gives CDR1 SQVTM, CDR2 ANQGSEA. V was shortened by 8 bases and J by 0 bases, with 13 bases between the two germline ends. This CDR3 region has 13 residues.

The rearrangement uses TRBV11-2 and TRBJ2-7; a possible D gene is TRBD2 (7 bases). The CDR3 has 14 amino acids. The V end lost 1 base, the J end lost 4 bases, and 11 bases lay between the germline ends. The V gene's germline CDR1 is SGHAT and CDR2 FQNNGV. The CDR3 sequence is CASSLVGGDYEQYF. DNA for the CDR3: TGTGCCAGCAGCTTAGTAGGGGGGGATTACGAGCAGTACTTC.

The chain combines TRBV6-5 with TRBJ2-7; perhaps TRBD1 as D (5 bases). Germline V CDR1 and CDR2: MNHEY, SVGAGI. V lost 4 bases and J lost 3, with 19 bases in between. The CDR3 is made up of 16 amino acids. This CDR3 is CASSSRSGYPDYEQYF. The CDR3 nucleotides read TGTGCCAGCAGTTCCCGATCAGGGTACCCCGACTACGAGCAGTACTTC.

This sequence joins TRBV4-2 and TRBJ2-3, with D possibly being TRBD1 or TRBD2 (5 bases each). The CDR3 runs to 16 residues. The germline gives CDR1 LGHNA, CDR2 YNFKEQ. The ends were cut back, 0 bases at V and 1 base at J, with 11 bases in the middle. CDR3 loop: CASSQEGLGGTDTQYF. As DNA, the CDR3 is TGTGCCAGCAGCCAAGAAGGCCTGGGGGGCACAGATACGCAGTATTTT.

The J gene is TRBJ2-3, the V gene TRBV20-1; 10 nucleotides align to TRBD1. Germline V gene lookup returns CDR1 DFQATT and CDR2 SNEGSKA (reference sequence). V trimming: 6 bases; J trimming: 6 bases; junction bases outside the gene matches: 9. The CDR3 extends over 14 amino acids. The CDR3 DNA reads as TGCAGTGCCGCAACCGGGACAGGGGCCGATACGCAGTATTTT. Translated, it gives CSAATGTGADTQYF.

Written as DNA, the CDR3 is TGCGCCAGCAGCCTCTACTCGGATCAGACAAACACTGAAGCTTTCTTT. Its translation: CASSLYSDQTNTEAFF. The chain employs TRBV5-1 and TRBJ1-1; unclear D gene. Trimming took off 4 bases at V and 2 bases at J, with 18 bases between the two ends. Germline CDR1 reads SGHRS; CDR2 reads YFSETQ. The CDR3 loop spans 16 amino acids. Full variable domain (remainder filled in from reference TRBV5-1 and TRBJ1-1): KAGVTQTPRYLIKTRGQQVTLSCSPISGHRSVSWYQQTPGQGLQFLFEYFSETQRNKGNFPGRFSGRQFSNSRSEMNVSTLELGDSALYLCASSLYSDQTNTEAFFGQGTRLTVV.

This chain connects TRBV4-2 to TRBJ2-1; no definite D call. V dropped 5 bases and J dropped 9 bases, with 23 bases sitting between them. The CDR3 has 16 residues. Germline V gene sequence: CDR1 LGHNA, CDR2 YNFKEQ. The CDR3 DNA is TGTGCCAGCAGCGAAAGTGGCCTCCCTATGTCCTCTGAGCAGTTCTTC. Protein: CASSESGLPMSSEQFF.

This rearrangement joins TRBV7-2 to TRBJ2-1; D remains unclear. The CDR3 runs 14 residues. Trimming pared 2 bases from V and 4 bases from J, leaving 9 bases between. CDR1 and CDR2 (germline): SGHTA, FQGNSA. This chain's CDR3 is CASSLQDGYNEQFF. CDR3 nucleotide sequence: TGTGCCAGCAGCTTACAGGACGGATACAATGAGCAGTTCTTC. The variable domain in full, with the rest retrieved from reference TRBV7-2 and TRBJ2-1, is GAGVSQSPSNKVTEKGKDVELRCDPISGHTALYWYRQSLGQGLEFLIYFQGNSAPDKSGLPSDRFSAERTGGSVSTLTIQRTQQEDSAVYLCASSLQDGYNEQFFGPGTRLTVL.

The V gene is TRBV29-1, the J gene TRBJ1-2; D unresolved. The length of the CDR3 is 12 residues. CDR1 is SQVTM and CDR2 is ANQGSEA in the germline V gene. V lost 1 base, J lost 0 bases, and 3 bases lay in between. The CDR3 sequence is CSVEATNYGYTF. CDR3 sequence (DNA): TGCAGCGTTGAAGCGACTAACTATGGCTACACCTTC. Drawing the rest from reference TRBV29-1 and TRBJ1-2, the complete variable domain is SAVISQKPSRDICQRGTSLTIQCQVDSQVTMMFWYRQQPGQSLTLIATANQGSEATYESGFVIDKFPISRPNLTFSTLTVSNMSPEDSSIYLCSVEATNYGYTFGSGTRLTVV.

The J gene is TRBJ2-2, the V gene TRBV12-3 or TRBV12-4, with D hard to call. V shed 6 bases and J shed 3 bases, with 8 bases lying between them. The CDR3 runs to 13 residues. The CDR3: CASRGRHTGELFF. CDR3 DNA: TGTGCCAGCAGGGGCAGACACACCGGGGAGCTGTTTTTT.

The chain links TRBV29-1 to TRBJ2-1; D unresolved. The V gene lost 7 bases and the J gene lost 3 bases, with 7 bases spanning the gap. This CDR3 contains 11 residues. The germline CDR1 and CDR2 sequences are SQVTM and ANQGSEA. The DNA of the CDR3 is TGCAGCGCCTCGTTCTACAATGAGCAGTTCTTC. It yields the protein CSASFYNEQFF.

The rearrangement links TRBV7-2 to TRBJ1-2; TRBD1 matches 7 bases. The CDR3 covers 15 residues. The ends lost 5 bases at V and 4 bases at J; junction bases unmatched: 10. Germline V gene data show CDR1 as SGHTA and CDR2 as FQGNSA. In DNA form, the CDR3 reads TGTGCCAGCAGCCTACCGGGACAGTCTTTCTATGGCTACACCTTC. Its protein is CASSLPGQSFYGYTF.

This clonotype has just a few counts. V gene TRBV4-1 combines with J gene TRBJ2-3; 7 nucleotides line up with TRBD2. The CDR3 spans 18 residues. V lost 4 bases, J lost 0 bases, and 13 bases stayed unmatched. Germline V gives CDR1 MGHRA, CDR2 YSYEKL. CDR3 residues: CASSPAGRSGLSTDTQYF. As DNA, the CDR3 is TGCGCCAGCAGCCCTGCCGGGAGGAGCGGGCTCAGCACAGATACGCAGTATTTT.

Turning to this clonotype: One end of the junction is discordant with germline, which a read error may explain. The V gene is TRBV12-3 or TRBV12-4, the J gene TRBJ1-3, with D unresolved. There are 13 residues in the CDR3. The DNA of the CDR3 is TGTACCAGCAGTTTATCCGCCGGAAACACCATATATTTT. It codes for CTSSLSAGNTIYF.

This clonotype was counted only a few times. V usage is TRBV5-6 and J usage is TRBJ2-1; no clear D. TRBJ2-7 matches the DNA end more closely, so the J call is doubtful. CDR1 SGHDT and CDR2 YYEEEE come from the germline V gene. CDR3 length equals 15 residues. The CDR3 here is CASSPDPASYNEQYF. CDR3 sequence (DNA): TGTGCCAGCAGCCCCGACCCAGCGTCCTACAATGAGCAGTACTTC.

This sequence joins TRBV30 and TRBJ2-1, with D perhaps being TRBD1 or TRBD2 (6 bases each). The CDR3 is 16 residues long. CDR1 and CDR2 (germline): GTSNPN, SVGIG (reference sequence). The CDR3 DNA follows: TGTGTCTCGGAGGGGGGAGTCCCTACCAAATACAATGAGCAGTTCTTC. Protein sequence: CVSEGGVPTKYNEQFF.

The chain uses TRBV27 and TRBJ2-7; D not certain. The ends were cut back, 2 bases at V and 3 bases at J, with 8 bases in the middle. CDR1 and CDR2 from the germline V gene are MNHEY and SMNVEV (reference sequence). The CDR3 loop spans 13 amino acids. CDR3 DNA: TGTGCCAGCAGTTTAGGGGTTTACTACGAGCAGTACTTC. Its translation is CASSLGVYYEQYF.